This T cell receptor beta chain stems from a study of T cell responses to AZD1222 COVID-19 vaccine (dated by TCRdb to about 2021). For the wider study: AZD1222 recipients whose second dose came at about 4 weeks and those whose second dose came at about 12 weeks were combined into one group, since spike-specific TCR depth and breadth did not differ between the two schedules. Trial participants were enrolled by age into subgroups of 18-55, 56-69 and 70-plus years, and about 150, 27 and 61 TCR-sequenced participants, respectively, were included in these subgroups. TCR sequencing covered some 250 trial participants: about 210 given two doses of AZD1222 and 26 given two doses of MenACWY control vaccine. Beyond this particular receptor, the publication reports: In the small 56-69-year group, the increase in depth fell short of significance, most likely because of low power. Reportedly, close to half of the unique spike-specific TCRs recognized epitopes lying outside the regions that are mutated in the B.1.351 and B.1.1.7 variants. Only 5 to 7 AZD1222 recipients were SARS-CoV-2 seropositive at baseline, limiting conclusions about previously exposed vaccinees. Participants were mostly white British, with more females than males. The authors suggested clonal diversity may have been underestimated. The vaccine-associated CD4 TCRs covered the entire spike protein, and the dominant responses fell in regions 160-218 and 743-854. Because no day 14 peak-response samples were available, the repertoires could be characterized only after the peak T cell response. After two AZD1222 doses, both the breadth and the depth of spike-specific TCRs were significantly higher than at day 0 and than in MenACWY recipients.

This specimen's time point label, interpreted: baseline before first vaccination. Vaccinee samples came from UK trials COV001 and COV002, including a single-blind randomized controlled phase 2/3 trial of AZD1222 (ChAdOx1 nCoV-19) in healthy adults. Trial participant PBMC samples were collected at day 0 and day 28 after the second dose for TCRbeta chain sequencing. As to this clone: It has no known antigen specificity. Base quality data are lacking; no much larger clone is found one base away.

From the cysteine up to the phenylalanine, the CDR3 has a length of 17 residues. Only the CDR3 portion is preserved as DNA: 51 bases, with reading frame beginning at the first base. CDR1 LGHNA and CDR2 YSLEER were looked up in the germline V gene. From V the trimming removes 0 bases and from J it removes 9 bases, while the gene matches leave 7 bases of the junction unaccounted for. The CDR3 regions of human TCRbeta chains were analyzed by immunosequencing. Per the original workflow: Repertoire TCRs were matched against a reference library of SARS-CoV-2-specific TCRs generated with the MIRA antigen-specificity platform. Breadth was defined as the fraction of unique TCRs that were SARS-CoV-2-associated, and depth was defined as the fraction of total T cells that were SARS-CoV-2-associated. Using the MIRA data, each spike-specific TCR was mapped to the spike region that the TCR reacts to and placed in a CD4 or CD8 class. Log10-transformed breadth and depth values were compared by one-way ANOVA with Sidak's multiple comparisons tests. The immuneACCESS repertoire file appears here via TCRdb, limited to in-frame rearrangements. These files lack a portion of the clones; in checked studies, under half of the deficit traces to unresolved V genes, and the cause of the others is not known. V and J calls and clone size are copied from that table; D and trimming were computed from the DNA. Here the sample has roughly 130,000 clones; approximately 86% occur a single time. The biggest ten clones account for around 1.6% of the sample.

Recombination joined TRBV4-3 with TRBJ2-1; 14 nucleotides in the junction match TRBD2. The receptor was derived from an adult in good health. This sample comprised peripheral blood, obtained on day 0 of AZD1222 vaccination. The sequenced DNA: TGCGCCAGCAGCCAAGATCGACTAGCGGGGGGGCAGGTTGAGCAGTTCTTC. Translated, this is CASSQDRLAGGQVEQFF.